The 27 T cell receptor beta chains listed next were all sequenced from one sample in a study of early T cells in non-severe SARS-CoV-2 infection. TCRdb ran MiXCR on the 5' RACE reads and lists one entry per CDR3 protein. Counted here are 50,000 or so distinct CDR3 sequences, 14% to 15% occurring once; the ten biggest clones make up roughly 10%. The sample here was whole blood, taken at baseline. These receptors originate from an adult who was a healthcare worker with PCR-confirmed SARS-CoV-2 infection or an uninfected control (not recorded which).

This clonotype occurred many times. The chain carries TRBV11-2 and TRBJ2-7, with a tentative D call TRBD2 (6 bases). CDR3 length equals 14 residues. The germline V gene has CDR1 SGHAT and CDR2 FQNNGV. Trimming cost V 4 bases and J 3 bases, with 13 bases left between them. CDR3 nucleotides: TGTGCCAGCAGCTCCGTGGGGCGGGACTACGAGCAGTACTTC. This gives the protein CASSSVGRDYEQYF.

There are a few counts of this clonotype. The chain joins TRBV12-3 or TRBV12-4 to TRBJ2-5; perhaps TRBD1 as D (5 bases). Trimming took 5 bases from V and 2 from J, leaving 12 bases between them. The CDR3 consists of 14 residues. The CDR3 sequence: CASSHPTVQETQYF. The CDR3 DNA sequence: TGTGCCAGCAGTCACCCGACAGTTCAAGAGACCCAGTACTTC.

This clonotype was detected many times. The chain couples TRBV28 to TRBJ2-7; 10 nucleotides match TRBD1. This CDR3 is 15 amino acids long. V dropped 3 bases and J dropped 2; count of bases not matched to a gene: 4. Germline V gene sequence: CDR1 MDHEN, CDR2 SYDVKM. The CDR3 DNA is TGTGCCAGCAGTTTTGGCGGGACAGGGGCCTACGAGCAGTACTTC. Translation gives CASSFGGTGAYEQYF.

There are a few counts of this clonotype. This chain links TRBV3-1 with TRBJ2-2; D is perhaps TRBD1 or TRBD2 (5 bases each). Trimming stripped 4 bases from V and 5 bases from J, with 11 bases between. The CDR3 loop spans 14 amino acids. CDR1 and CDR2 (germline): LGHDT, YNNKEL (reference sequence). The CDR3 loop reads CASSPGTWTGELFF. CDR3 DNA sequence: TGTGCCAGCAGCCCGGGGACGTGGACCGGGGAGCTGTTTTTT.

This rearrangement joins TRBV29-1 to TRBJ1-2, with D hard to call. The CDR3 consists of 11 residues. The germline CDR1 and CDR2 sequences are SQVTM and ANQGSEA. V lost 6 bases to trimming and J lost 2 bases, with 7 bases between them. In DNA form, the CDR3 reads TGCAGCGTCCCACCAAACTATGGCTACACCTTC. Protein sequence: CSVPPNYGYTF.

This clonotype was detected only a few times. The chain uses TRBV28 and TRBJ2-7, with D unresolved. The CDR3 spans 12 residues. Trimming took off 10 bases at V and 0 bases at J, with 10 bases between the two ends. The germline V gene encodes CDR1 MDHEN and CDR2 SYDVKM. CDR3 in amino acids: CATNVRSYEQYF. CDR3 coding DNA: TGTGCCACAAACGTGCGCTCCTACGAGCAGTACTTC. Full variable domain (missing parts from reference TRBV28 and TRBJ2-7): DVKVTQSSRYLVKRTGEKVFLECVQDMDHENMFWYRQDPGLGLRLIYFSYDVKMKEKGDIPEGYSVSREKKERFSLILESASTNQTSMYLCATNVRSYEQYFGPGTRLTVT.

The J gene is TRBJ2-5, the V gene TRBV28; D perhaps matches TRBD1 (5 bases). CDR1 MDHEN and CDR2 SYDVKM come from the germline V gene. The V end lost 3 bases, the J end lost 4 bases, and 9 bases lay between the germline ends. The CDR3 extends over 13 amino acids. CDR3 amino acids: CASSFKGVETQYF. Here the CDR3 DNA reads TGTGCCAGCAGTTTCAAAGGGGTAGAGACCCAGTACTTC.

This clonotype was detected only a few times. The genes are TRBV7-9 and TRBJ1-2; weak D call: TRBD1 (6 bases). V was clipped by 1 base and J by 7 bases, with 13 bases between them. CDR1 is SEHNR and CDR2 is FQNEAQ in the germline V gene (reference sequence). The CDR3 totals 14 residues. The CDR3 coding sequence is TGTGCCAGCAGCTTAGGATCAGGGGATGGTGGCTACACCTTC. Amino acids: CASSLGSGDGGYTF.

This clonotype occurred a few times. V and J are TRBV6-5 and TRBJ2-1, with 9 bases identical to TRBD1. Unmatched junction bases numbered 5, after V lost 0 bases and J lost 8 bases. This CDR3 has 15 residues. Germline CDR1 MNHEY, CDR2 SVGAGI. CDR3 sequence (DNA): TGTGCCAGCAGTTACTCTACAGGGGGCGGCCATGAGCAGTTCTTC. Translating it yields CASSYSTGGGHEQFF.

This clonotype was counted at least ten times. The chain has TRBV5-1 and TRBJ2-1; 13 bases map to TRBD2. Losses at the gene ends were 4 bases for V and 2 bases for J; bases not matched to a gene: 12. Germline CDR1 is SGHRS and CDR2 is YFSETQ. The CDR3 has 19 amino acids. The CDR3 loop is CASSPRTSGSGSPYNEQFF. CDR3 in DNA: TGCGCCAGCAGCCCCCGGACTAGCGGGAGTGGGAGCCCCTACAATGAGCAGTTCTTC.

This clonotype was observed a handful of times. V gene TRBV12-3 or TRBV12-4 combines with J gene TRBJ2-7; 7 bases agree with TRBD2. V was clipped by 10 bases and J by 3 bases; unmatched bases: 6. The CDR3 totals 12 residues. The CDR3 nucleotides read TGTGCCACAGCGGGGAGTTTCTACGAGCAGTACTTC. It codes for CATAGSFYEQYF.

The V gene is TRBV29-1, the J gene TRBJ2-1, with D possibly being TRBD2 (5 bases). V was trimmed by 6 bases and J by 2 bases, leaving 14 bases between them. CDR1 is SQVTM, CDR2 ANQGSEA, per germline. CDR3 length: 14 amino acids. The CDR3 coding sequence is TGCAGCGTGCTATCGGGGTATACCTACAATGAGCAGTTCTTC. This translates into CSVLSGYTYNEQFF.

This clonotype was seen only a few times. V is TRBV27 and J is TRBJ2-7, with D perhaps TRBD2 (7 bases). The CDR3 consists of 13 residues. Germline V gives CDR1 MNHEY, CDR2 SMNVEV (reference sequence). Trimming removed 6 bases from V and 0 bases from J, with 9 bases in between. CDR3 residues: CASRGGRSYEQYF. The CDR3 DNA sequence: TGTGCCAGCAGGGGGGGGCGCTCCTACGAGCAGTACTTC.

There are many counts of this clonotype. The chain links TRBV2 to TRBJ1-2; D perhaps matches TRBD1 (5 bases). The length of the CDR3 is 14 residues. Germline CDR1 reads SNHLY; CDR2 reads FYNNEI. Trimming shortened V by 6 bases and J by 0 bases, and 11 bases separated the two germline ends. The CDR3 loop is CASSPGPTNYGYTF. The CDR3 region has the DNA TGTGCCAGCAGCCCAGGGCCGACTAACTATGGCTACACCTTC. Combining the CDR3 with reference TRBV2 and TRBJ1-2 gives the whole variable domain EPEVTQTPSHQVTQMGQEVILRCVPISNHLYFYWYRQILGQKVEFLVSFYNNEISEKSEIFDDQFSVERPDGSNFTLKIRSTKLEDSAMYFCASSPGPTNYGYTFGSGTRLTVV.

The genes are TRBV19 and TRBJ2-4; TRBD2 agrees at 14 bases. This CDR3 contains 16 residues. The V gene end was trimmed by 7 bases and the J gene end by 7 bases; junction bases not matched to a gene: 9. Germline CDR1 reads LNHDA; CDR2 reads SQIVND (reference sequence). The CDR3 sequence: CASTLRTSGRPNIQYF. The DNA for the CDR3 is TGTGCCAGTACCCTCCGGACTAGCGGGAGGCCCAACATTCAGTACTTC.

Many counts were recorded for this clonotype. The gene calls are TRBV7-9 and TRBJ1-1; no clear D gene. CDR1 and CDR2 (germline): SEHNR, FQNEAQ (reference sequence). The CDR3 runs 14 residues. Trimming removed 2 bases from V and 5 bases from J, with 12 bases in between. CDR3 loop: CASSLPGTGTEAFF. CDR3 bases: TGTGCCAGCAGCTTACCAGGCACGGGGACTGAAGCTTTCTTT.

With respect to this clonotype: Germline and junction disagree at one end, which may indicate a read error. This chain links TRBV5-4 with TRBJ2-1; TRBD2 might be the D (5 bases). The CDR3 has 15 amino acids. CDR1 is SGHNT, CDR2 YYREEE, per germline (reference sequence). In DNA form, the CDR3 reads TGTGTCAGCAGCTTGAGACGGGAACTTGCCAATGAGCAGTTCTTC. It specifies CVSSLRRELANEQFF.

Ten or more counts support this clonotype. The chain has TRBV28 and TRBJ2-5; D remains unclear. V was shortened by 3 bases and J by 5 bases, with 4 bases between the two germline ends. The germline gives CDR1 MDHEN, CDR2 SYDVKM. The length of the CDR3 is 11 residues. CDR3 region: CASSLVETQYF. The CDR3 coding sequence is TGTGCCAGCAGTTTGGTCGAGACCCAGTACTTC.

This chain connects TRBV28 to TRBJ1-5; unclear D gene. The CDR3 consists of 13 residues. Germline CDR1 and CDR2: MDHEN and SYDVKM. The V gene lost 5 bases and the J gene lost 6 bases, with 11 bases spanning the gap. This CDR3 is CASSRQATQPQHF. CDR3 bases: TGTGCCAGCAGTCGGCAGGCCACTCAGCCCCAGCATTTT.

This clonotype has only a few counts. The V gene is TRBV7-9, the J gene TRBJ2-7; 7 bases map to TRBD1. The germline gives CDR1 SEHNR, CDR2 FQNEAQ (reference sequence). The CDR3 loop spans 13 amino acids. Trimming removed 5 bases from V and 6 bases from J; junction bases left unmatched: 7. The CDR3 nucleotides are TGTGCCAGCAGCGGGGTGACAGGGCGCGAGCAGTACTTC. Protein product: CASSGVTGREQYF.

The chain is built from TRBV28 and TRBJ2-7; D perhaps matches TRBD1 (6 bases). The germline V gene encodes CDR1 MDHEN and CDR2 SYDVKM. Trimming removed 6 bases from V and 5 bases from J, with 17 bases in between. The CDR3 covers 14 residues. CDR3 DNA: TGTGCCAGCAGCCCCTCCGGACAGAGACACGAGCAGTACTTC. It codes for CASSPSGQRHEQYF.

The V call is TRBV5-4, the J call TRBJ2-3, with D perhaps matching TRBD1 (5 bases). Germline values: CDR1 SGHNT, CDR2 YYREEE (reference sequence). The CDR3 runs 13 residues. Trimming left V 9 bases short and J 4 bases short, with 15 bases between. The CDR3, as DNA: TGTGCCACCCACTGGCCAGGGTCAGATACGCAGTATTTT. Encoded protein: CATHWPGSDTQYF.

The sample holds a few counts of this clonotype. The CDR3 bases are TGTGCCAGCAGCTTAAAACTAGTGGGGGAGTTCTTC. Translating it yields CASSLKLVGEFF. The genes are TRBV7-9 and TRBJ2-1; TRBD1 or TRBD2 may be the D gene (5 bases each). The CDR3 length is 12 residues. V lost 2 bases and J 14 bases, leaving 13 bases between the germline ends. Germline CDR1 SEHNR, CDR2 FQNEAQ (reference sequence).

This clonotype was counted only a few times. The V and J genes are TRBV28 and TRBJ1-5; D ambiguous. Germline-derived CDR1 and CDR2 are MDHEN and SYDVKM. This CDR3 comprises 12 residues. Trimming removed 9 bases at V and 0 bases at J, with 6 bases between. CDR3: CASFLSNQPQHF. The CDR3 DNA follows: TGTGCCAGTTTTCTTAGCAATCAGCCCCAGCATTTT.

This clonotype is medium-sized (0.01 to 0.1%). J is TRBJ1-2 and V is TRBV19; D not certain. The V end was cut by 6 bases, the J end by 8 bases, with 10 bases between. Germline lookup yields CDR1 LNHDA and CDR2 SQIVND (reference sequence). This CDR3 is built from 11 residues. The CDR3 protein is CASRRLDGYTF. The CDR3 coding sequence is TGTGCCAGTAGGAGACTCGACGGCTACACCTTC. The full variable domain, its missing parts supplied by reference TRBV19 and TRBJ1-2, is DGGITQSPKYLFRKEGQNVTLSCEQNLNHDAMYWYRQDPGQGLRLIYYSQIVNDFQKGDIAEGYSVSREKKESFPLTVTSAQKNPTAFYLCASRRLDGYTFGSGTRLTVV.

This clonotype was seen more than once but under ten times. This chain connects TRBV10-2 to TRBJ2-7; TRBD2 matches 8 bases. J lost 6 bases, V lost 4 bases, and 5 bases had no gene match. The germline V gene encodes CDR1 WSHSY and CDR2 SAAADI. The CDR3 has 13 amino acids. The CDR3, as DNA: TGCGCCAGCAGTGCCGGGACTAGAGGCGAGCAGTACTTC. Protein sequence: CASSAGTRGEQYF.

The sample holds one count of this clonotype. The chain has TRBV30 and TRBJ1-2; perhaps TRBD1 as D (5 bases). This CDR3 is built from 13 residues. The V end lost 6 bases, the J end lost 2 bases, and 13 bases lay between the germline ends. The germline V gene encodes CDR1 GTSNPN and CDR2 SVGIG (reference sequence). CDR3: CACRREGNYGYTF. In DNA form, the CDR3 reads TGTGCCTGTCGAAGGGAGGGGAACTATGGCTACACCTTC.